The rows below give T cell receptor beta chains drawn from one sample of a study of T cell repertoires in cytomegalovirus infection. These TCRs are of unknown antigen specificity. TCRdb redid the calling of the reads with MiXCR, one entry per CDR3 protein. The data show roughly 730,000 distinct CDR3 sequences, 30% to 35% seen once. Sequenced material: cultured PBMCs, taken from culture after CMV antigen stimulation. All receptors come from a human donor in good health (CMV status not recorded). Some clones in this sample may be carry-over from other donors' samples. The CDR3 runs from the conserved cysteine through the conserved F or W. D genes are given only for firm matches. The listing skips clone size in some rows; elsewhere it reads once, few, many or a size class.

v_call	d_call	j_call	clone_size	cdr3_nt	cdr3_aa
TRBV4-1	NA	TRBJ1-4	NA	TGCGCCAGCAGCCAAGAGAGGGGCATGGCTAATGAAAAACTGTTTTTT	CASSQERGMANEKLFF
TRBV7-2	NA	TRBJ1-2	NA	TGTGCCAGCAGCCGGGTTTCTAGGCCAGACTATGGCTACACCTTC	CASSRVSRPDYGYTF
TRBV14	TRBD2	TRBJ2-3	NA	TGTGCCAGCAGCCGCCGACTAGCGGGAGTTCCTCCAGCAGATACGCAGTATTTT	CASSRRLAGVPPADTQYF
TRBV24-1	TRBD2	TRBJ2-1	NA	TGTGCCACCAGTGATCCGACTAGCGAGAACTACAATGAGCAGTTCTTC	CATSDPTSENYNEQFF
TRBV7-6	NA	TRBJ2-3	few	TGTGCCAGCAGCCTTCCGACCGCTAGGATACGGGGGCGCACAGATACGCAGTATTTT	CASSLPTARIRGRTDTQYF
TRBV7-2	TRBD2	TRBJ2-3	few	TGTGCCAGCAGCAAGACTAGCGGGGGGCCTAGCACAGATACGCAGTATTTT	CASSKTSGGPSTDTQYF
TRBV7-2	NA	TRBJ1-2	few	TGTGCCAGCAGCTCTCCGGGACACCCTACAGGCTATGGCTACACCTTC	CASSSPGHPTGYGYTF
TRBV27	NA	TRBJ2-7	NA	TGTGCCAGCAGTTCCACAAAACTTTCCTACGAGCAGTACTTC	CASSSTKLSYEQYF
TRBV27	NA	TRBJ2-3	once	TGTGCCAGCAGTTCCTTCATCCGCACAGATACGCAGTATTTT	CASSSFIRTDTQYF
TRBV6-6	NA	TRBJ2-1	few	TGTGCCAGCAGTTACTCGAGCGCGAAGATCTTC	CASSYSSAKIF
TRBV12-3/TRBV12-4	NA	TRBJ1-3	NA	TGTGCCAGCAGCTCGGGACCCCGAGACACCATATATTTT	CASSSGPRDTIYF
TRBV11-2	NA	TRBJ2-2	NA	TGTGCCAGCAGCCCCATCCGGGGGGCAACCGGGGAGCTGTTTTTT	CASSPIRGATGELFF
TRBV6-1	NA	TRBJ1-2	NA	TGTGCCACCCACCCAAGGGACAACCCTAACTATGGCTACACCTTC	CATHPRDNPNYGYTF
TRBV6-5	TRBD2	TRBJ2-1	NA	TGTGCCAGCAGCCGGACTAGCGGGAGTCATAATGAGCAGTTCTTC	CASSRTSGSHNEQFF
TRBV20-1	TRBD1	TRBJ1-1	many	TGCAGTGCTAGAGATGGGTCAGGGACAGGGGCAGCTTTCTTT	CSARDGSGTGAAFF
TRBV7-2	NA	TRBJ2-3	many	TGTGCCAGCAGCTTATATCGGACAGATACGCAGTATTTT	CASSLYRTDTQYF
TRBV30	TRBD2	TRBJ2-7	NA	TGTGCCTGGGGTAGTGGTAGCGGGATCTACGAGCAGTACTTC	CAWGSGSGIYEQYF
TRBV20-1	NA	TRBJ1-3	NA	TGCAGTGCTAGAGATCACAGGAGCTCTGGAAACACCATATATTTT	CSARDHRSSGNTIYF
TRBV20-1	NA	TRBJ2-1	NA	TGCAGTGCTAGAGAACCCACCCAGTCTCCCCCTAGGCAGTTCTTC	CSAREPTQSPPRQFF
TRBV27	NA	TRBJ2-6	NA	TGTGCCAGCAGTAGGACTACGGCTGTTGGGGCCAACGTCCTGACTTTC	CASSRTTAVGANVLTF
TRBV12-5	NA	TRBJ2-1	NA	TGTGCTAGTGTGGATTCCCAGCCCTACAATGAGCAGTTCTTC	CASVDSQPYNEQFF
TRBV29-1	NA	TRBJ2-3	few	TGCAGCGTTGATAATCTATCGGGAGATACGCAGTATTTT	CSVDNLSGDTQYF
TRBV5-1	NA	TRBJ2-5	NA	TGCGCCAGCAGCTTGGGCGACATAATGGAGACCCAGTACTTC	CASSLGDIMETQYF
TRBV15	NA	TRBJ2-5	NA	TGTGCCACCAGCAGAGCGGGAGTGTTGGAGACCCAGTACTTC	CATSRAGVLETQYF
TRBV7-9	NA	TRBJ1-4	few	TGTGCCAGCAGCTTAGACAGGACAACTGAAAAACTGTTTTTT	CASSLDRTTEKLFF
TRBV5-6	TRBD1	TRBJ1-2	NA	TGTGCCAGCAGCGCCCTGGACAGGGGGGTTGACGGCTACACCTTC	CASSALDRGVDGYTF
TRBV15	NA	TRBJ1-4	few	TGTGCCACCTACTCTCCCACAGGAGGTGCAACTAATGAAAAACTGTTTTTT	CATYSPTGGATNEKLFF
TRBV7-2	NA	TRBJ1-2	NA	TGTGCCAGCAGCGAAACGGGGAGAGGCTACATCTTC	CASSETGRGYIF